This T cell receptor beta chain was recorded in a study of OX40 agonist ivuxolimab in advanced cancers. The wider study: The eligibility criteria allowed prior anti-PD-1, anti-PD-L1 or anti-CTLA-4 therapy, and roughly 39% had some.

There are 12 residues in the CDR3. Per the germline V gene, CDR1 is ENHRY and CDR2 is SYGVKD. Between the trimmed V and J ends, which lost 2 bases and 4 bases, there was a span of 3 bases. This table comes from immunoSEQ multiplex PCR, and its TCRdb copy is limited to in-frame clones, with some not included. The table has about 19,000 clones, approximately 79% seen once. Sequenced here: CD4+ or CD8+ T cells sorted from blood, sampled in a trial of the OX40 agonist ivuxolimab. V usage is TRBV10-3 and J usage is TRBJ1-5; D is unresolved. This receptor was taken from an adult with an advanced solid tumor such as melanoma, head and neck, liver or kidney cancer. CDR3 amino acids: CAISEGNQPQHF. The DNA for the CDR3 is TGTGCCATCAGTGAGGGGAATCAGCCCCAGCATTTT.